This passage covers 18 T cell receptor beta chains from one sample sequenced in a study of molecular identifiers for immune sequencing clone quantification. TCRdb analysed the PCR reads with MiXCR anew, one entry per CDR3 protein. The sample lists about 320,000 distinct CDR3 sequences, 20% to 25% occurring once. Sequencing was done on a sample of naive CD8+ T cells from blood, with Jurkat cell RNA spiked in. The subset is: FACS-sorted CD8+CD4-CCR7+CD45RA+ naive T cells. Receptors were obtained from a human donor in good health. Some libraries in this study had Jurkat cell RNA spiked in.

This clonotype has a count of ten or more. The chain couples TRBV4-1 to TRBJ2-4, with 11 bases aligning to TRBD1. The J segment lost 2 bases and the V segment lost 4 bases, leaving 10 bases of the junction unmatched. The CDR3 runs to 18 residues. CDR1 and CDR2 (germline): MGHRA, YSYEKL. CDR3 sequence reads: CASSPVPGTGGSKNIQYF. CDR3 nucleotide sequence: TGCGCCAGCAGCCCCGTTCCAGGGACAGGGGGTTCCAAAAACATTCAGTACTTC.

This clonotype came up many times. The CDR3 coding sequence is TGTGCCAGCAGCCCTGATGCTAAGACAGGCGCAAATCAGCCCCAGCATTTT. Translation: CASSPDAKTGANQPQHF. J is TRBJ1-5 and V is TRBV12-3 or TRBV12-4, with D maybe TRBD1 (6 bases). Trimming shortened V by 6 bases and J by 4 bases, and 22 bases separated the two germline ends. This CDR3 is built from 17 residues.

Ten or more counts support this clonotype. The J gene is TRBJ1-5, the V gene TRBV4-1; D is possibly TRBD1 (5 bases). The CDR3 spans 13 residues. The germline V and J ends were trimmed by 2 bases and 6 bases, with 8 bases remaining between them. Germline values: CDR1 MGHRA, CDR2 YSYEKL. The CDR3 here is CASSQYRLQPQHF. DNA of the CDR3: TGCGCCAGCAGCCAATACAGGCTTCAGCCCCAGCATTTT.

Of note for this clonotype: Just one base apart from a much larger clone, this may be a read error. The chain combines TRBV11-2 with TRBJ2-1; TRBD1 matches at 8 bases. Per the germline V gene, CDR1 is SGHAT and CDR2 is FQNNGV. CDR3 size: 15 residues. The CDR3 protein is CVSSLIQGGWNEQFF. The CDR3 DNA is TGTGTCAGCAGCTTAATACAGGGGGGCTGGAATGAGCAGTTCTTC.

This clonotype has only one observation. The junction departs from germline at one end; a sequencing error may be responsible. J is TRBJ2-3 and V is TRBV4-1; either TRBD1 or TRBD2 may fit D (5 bases each). Germline-derived CDR1 and CDR2 are MGHRA and YSYEKL. The CDR3 sequence is 16 residues long. The CDR3 DNA is TGCGCCAGCAGCCAACTGGCAGGGACGAGCACAGGTACGCAGTATTTT. It translates to CASSQLAGTSTGTQYF.

This clonotype was detected only a few times. The V and J genes are TRBV29-1 and TRBJ2-7; TRBD1 aligns across 7 bases. Germline V gives CDR1 SQVTM, CDR2 ANQGSEA. Trimming took 3 bases from V and 6 from J; bases not matched to a gene: 8. The CDR3 has 13 residues. CDR3 in DNA: TGCAGCGTTGACTGGGACAGTCGCGGCGAGCAGTACTTC. This codes for CSVDWDSRGEQYF.

This clonotype was observed many times. V and J are TRBV6-2 or TRBV6-3 and TRBJ1-2, with a tentative D call TRBD1 (5 bases). With 4 bases removed from V and 4 bases from J, the gap between germline ends came to 16 bases. This CDR3 has 15 residues. The V gene's germline CDR1 is MNHEY and CDR2 SVGEGT. The CDR3 nucleotides are TGTGCCAGCAGTTCCTTTGACAGCTTGCTCTATGGCTACACCTTC. Its translation: CASSSFDSLLYGYTF.

This clonotype was picked up many times. The CDR3: CASRRDRGADTQYF. CDR3 coding DNA: TGTGCCAGCAGACGGGACAGGGGGGCAGATACGCAGTATTTT. This chain connects TRBV7-9 to TRBJ2-3; 11 bases align to TRBD1. Germline-derived CDR1 and CDR2 are SEHNR and FQNEAQ (reference sequence). The trim removed 6 bases at V and 4 bases at J, leaving 3 bases unmatched. The CDR3 extends over 14 amino acids.

About this clonotype itself: Being one base from a much bigger clone, this may be a read error. This sequence joins TRBV28 and TRBJ1-5; D unclear. The J call may be incorrect, as the DNA end agrees better with TRBJ2-3. The CDR3 sequence is 16 residues long. CDR1 is MDHEN, CDR2 SYDVKM, per germline. This CDR3 is CASSGPNSIGNQPQYF. CDR3 DNA sequence: TGTGCCAGCAGTGGACCGAATTCTATAGGCAATCAGCCCCAGTATTTT.

This clonotype was seen more than once but under ten times. The chain uses TRBV27 and TRBJ2-7; a weak D match, TRBD2 (5 bases). The CDR3 sequence is 15 residues long. Germline V gene lookup returns CDR1 MNHEY and CDR2 SMNVEV (reference sequence). Between the trimmed V and J ends, which lost 5 bases and 0 bases, there was a span of 14 bases. This chain's CDR3 is CASSPGKWGSYEQYF. CDR3 in DNA: TGTGCCAGCAGTCCCGGGAAATGGGGCTCCTACGAGCAGTACTTC.

This clonotype has ten or more counts. The chain carries TRBV4-3 and TRBJ2-3; D is possibly TRBD1 (5 bases). The V end lost 5 bases, the J end lost 2 bases, and 14 bases lay between the germline ends. This CDR3 comprises 15 residues. CDR1 LGHNA and CDR2 YSLEER come from the germline V gene. The CDR3 protein is CASSSQAFSTDTQYF. The CDR3 DNA follows: TGCGCCAGCAGCTCACAGGCGTTCTCCACAGATACGCAGTATTTT.

This clonotype was counted a few times. This rearrangement joins TRBV11-2 to TRBJ1-1; D is possibly TRBD1 (6 bases). The germline gives CDR1 SGHAT, CDR2 FQNNGV. The length of the CDR3 is 16 residues. The V gene lost 5 bases and the J gene lost 0 bases, with 16 bases spanning the gap. The chain's CDR3 is CASSRTIGQMNTEAFF. In DNA, the CDR3 is TGTGCCAGCAGCCGAACAATTGGACAGATGAACACTGAAGCTTTCTTT.

This clonotype was detected many times. This chain joins TRBV4-3 and TRBJ2-7, with D possibly matching TRBD1 (5 bases). This CDR3 region has 15 residues. V was trimmed by 4 bases and J by 0 bases, leaving 13 bases between them. CDR1 is LGHNA and CDR2 is YSLEER in the germline V gene. CDR3 DNA: TGCGCCAGCAGCCCCTGGGGCCCTAGCTCCTACGAGCAGTACTTC. Translated, it gives CASSPWGPSSYEQYF.

This clonotype has ten or more counts. The V call is TRBV19, the J call TRBJ2-5, with 8 positions matching TRBD1. The J segment lost 1 base and the V segment lost 10 bases, leaving 5 bases of the junction unmatched. The CDR3 extends over 13 amino acids. Looked up from germline, CDR1 is LNHDA and CDR2 is SQIVND (reference sequence). For the CDR3, the DNA is TGTGCCACTACAGGGGGATTCCAAGAGACCCAGTACTTC. Its protein is CATTGGFQETQYF.

This clonotype was observed at least ten times. V usage is TRBV4-3 and J usage is TRBJ2-7, with D maybe TRBD1 (5 bases). Per germline, CDR1 LGHNA and CDR2 YSLEER. Trimming stripped 1 base from V and 4 bases from J, with 8 bases between. This CDR3 spans 13 amino acids. CDR3 coding DNA: TGCGCCAGCAGCCAAGGCAGGGCGTACGAGCAGTACTTC. It encodes CASSQGRAYEQYF.

As regards this clonotype: Its ends do not fully match the called genes, so a read error is possible. The chain links TRBV4-3 to TRBJ2-4; possibly TRBD1 for D (5 bases). CDR3 length: 16 residues. Per germline, CDR1 LGHNA and CDR2 YSLEER. CDR3 coding DNA: TGCACCAGCAGCCAACGAGACAGCCCCTTTAGGGACATTCAGTACTTC. Translating it yields CTSSQRDSPFRDIQYF.

Remarks on this clonotype: It may be a read error: a sequence one base away is much more abundant. The chain joins TRBV28 to TRBJ2-7; D is unclear. Per germline, CDR1 MDHEN and CDR2 SYDVKM. CDR3 length: 11 amino acids. CDR3 sequence: CASSPSSEQCF. CDR3 bases: TGTGCCAGCAGCCCCAGCTCCGAGCAGTGCTTC. Variable domain in full (rest from reference TRBV28 and TRBJ2-7): DVKVTQSSRYLVKRTGEKVFLECVQDMDHENMFWYRQDPGLGLRLIYFSYDVKMKEKGDIPEGYSVSREKKERFSLILESASTNQTSMYLCASSPSSEQCFGPGTRLTVT.

This clonotype was counted many times. This chain uses TRBV5-1 with TRBJ2-3; 10 nucleotides match TRBD2. CDR1 is SGHRS and CDR2 is YFSETQ in the germline V gene. Trimming cost V 0 bases and J 9 bases; bases outside gene matches: 7. The CDR3 is 15 residues long. DNA of the CDR3: TGCGCCAGCAGCTTGGACGGACTAGCGGTCGGGACGCAGTATTTT. This translates into CASSLDGLAVGTQYF.